This TCR beta chain was captured by sequencing in a study of PD-L1 blockade in urothelial cancer. The time point denotes: pretreatment peripheral blood. Repertoires were generated with immunoSEQ multiplex PCR, while TCRdb's copy carries only in-frame clones and drops some. The sample shows about 79,000 clones, around 87% of them seen only once. The CDR3 length is 16 residues. The germline V and J ends were trimmed by 2 bases and 3 bases, with 14 bases remaining between them. Per germline, CDR1 LNHNV and CDR2 YYDKDF (reference sequence). The chain links TRBV15 to TRBJ2-4; the D gene is possibly TRBD2 (5 bases). The sequencing here drew on PBMCs, taken around atezolizumab (anti-PD-L1) treatment. The clonotype was recovered from a man in his fifties or sixties with urothelial cancer. CDR3 sequence (DNA): TGTGCCACCAGCAGACCTGGAGGAGTCGACAAAAACATTCAGTACTTC. This encodes CATSRPGGVDKNIQYF. Full variable domain (missing parts from reference TRBV15 and TRBJ2-4): DAMVIQNPRYQVTQFGKPVTLSCSQTLNHNVMYWYQQKSSQAPKLLFHYYDKDFNNEADTPDNFQSRRPNTSFCFLDIRSPGLGDTAMYLCATSRPGGVDKNIQYFGAGTRLSVL.